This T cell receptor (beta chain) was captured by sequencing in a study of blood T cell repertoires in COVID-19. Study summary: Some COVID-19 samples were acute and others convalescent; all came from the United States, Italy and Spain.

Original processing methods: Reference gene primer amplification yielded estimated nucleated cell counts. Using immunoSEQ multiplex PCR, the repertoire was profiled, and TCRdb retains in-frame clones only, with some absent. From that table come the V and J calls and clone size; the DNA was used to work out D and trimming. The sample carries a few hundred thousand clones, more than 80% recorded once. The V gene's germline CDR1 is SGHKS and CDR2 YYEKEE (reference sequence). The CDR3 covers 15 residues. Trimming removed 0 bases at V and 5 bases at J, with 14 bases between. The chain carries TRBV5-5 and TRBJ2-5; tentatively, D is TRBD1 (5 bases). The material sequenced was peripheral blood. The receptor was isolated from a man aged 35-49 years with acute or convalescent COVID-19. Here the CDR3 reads CASSLGRGPAETQYF. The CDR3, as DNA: TGTGCCAGCAGCTTGGGAAGGGGTCCCGCGGAGACCCAGTACTTC. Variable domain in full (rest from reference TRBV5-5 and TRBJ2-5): DAGVTQSPTHLIKTRGQQVTLRCSPISGHKSVSWYQQVLGQGPQFIFQYYEKEERGRGNFPDRFSARQFPNYSSELNVNALLLGDSALYLCASSLGRGPAETQYFGPGTRLLVL.